Sequencing of this T cell receptor beta chain was carried out in a study of T cell responses to AZD1222 COVID-19 vaccine. This clone was counted between two and nine times. Antigen unknown. General observations from the study: Nearly half of the spike-specific TCRs reportedly recognize variant regions that carry no mutations.

Libraries were prepared by immunoSEQ multiplex PCR; TCRdb keeps only in-frame clonotypes and omits some of them. This sample has about 120,000 clones, with roughly 90% found just once. The CDR3 sequence is 15 residues long. The germline CDR1 and CDR2 sequences are MGHDK and SYGVNS. V was clipped by 6 bases and J by 7 bases; unmatched bases: 9. The sequencing used peripheral blood, collected on day 0 of AZD1222 vaccination. The gene calls are TRBV25-1 and TRBJ1-6; 7 bases align to TRBD1. This TCR came from an adult in good health. The chain's CDR3 is CASRHLGTANSPLHF. The CDR3 nucleotides are TGTGCCAGCAGGCACCTTGGGACAGCCAATTCACCCCTCCACTTT.